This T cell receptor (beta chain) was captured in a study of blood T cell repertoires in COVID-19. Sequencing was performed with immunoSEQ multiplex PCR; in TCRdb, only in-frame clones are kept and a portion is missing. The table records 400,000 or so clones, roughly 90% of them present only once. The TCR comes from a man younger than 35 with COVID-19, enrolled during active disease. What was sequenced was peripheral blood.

For the CDR3, the DNA is TGTGCCAGCAGCTACAGGGAGTCTAGCGAGCAGTACTTC. Protein sequence: CASSYRESSEQYF. The chain couples TRBV7-9 to TRBJ2-7, with D perhaps matching TRBD1 (6 bases). CDR3 length: 13 amino acids. The germline CDR1 and CDR2 sequences are SEHNR and FQNEAQ (reference sequence). V shed 4 bases and J shed 6 bases, with 13 bases lying between them.